These T cell receptor beta chains were read from a single sample in a study of blood T cell repertoires in COVID-19. Measured with immunoSEQ multiplex PCR; TCRdb has only the in-frame clones, and not every one. The sample lists around 300,000 clones, nearly 90% seen once, with around 0.9% in the top ten. Sequencing was carried out using PBMCs or T cells enriched from blood (not recorded which). Receptors were obtained from a woman younger than 45 who had recovered from COVID-19. CDR3s include the opening cysteine and the closing phenylalanine or tryptophan. Each record gives: J gene, V gene, clone size, D gene, CDR3 DNA, CDR3 protein. A D gene is named only where the DNA matches it firmly. Not every row has a clone size; where given, it reads once, few, many or a size class.

>TRBJ2-1|TRBV9|.|.
TGTGCCAGCAGCGTAACACCCAGGCTATCCTACAATGAGCAGTTCTTC
CASSVTPRLSYNEQFF
>TRBJ2-7|TRBV27|.|TRBD2
TGTGCCAGCAGTTTATCGCCGTCGGGGGGCGAGCAGTACTTC
CASSLSPSGGEQYF
>TRBJ2-1|TRBV19|.|TRBD2
TGTGCCAGTAGTATTCAGGGATTGATGGCGGGAGGGTCCTACAATGAGCAGTTCTTC
CASSIQGLMAGGSYNEQFF
>TRBJ1-4|TRBV7-8|.|.
TGTGCCAGCAGCTTCGGCGGCCGGGAAGAAAAACTGTTTTTT
CASSFGGREEKLFF
>TRBJ1-6|TRBV14|.|.
TGTGCCAGCAGACAGGGCTCCTATAATTCACCCCTCCACTTT
CASRQGSYNSPLHF
>TRBJ2-7|TRBV28|.|.
TGTGCCAGCAGCCTAAACAGGGAGCAGTACTTC
CASSLNREQYF
>TRBJ2-2|TRBV11-2|.|TRBD2
TGTGCCAGCAGCCCGCGGGTTAGCGGGACCACCGGGGAGCTGTTTTTT
CASSPRVSGTTGELFF
>TRBJ2-4|TRBV20-1|.|.
TGCAGTGCTAGTTCTCTGGGGCTATTAAACATTCAGTACTTC
CSASSLGLLNIQYF
>TRBJ2-2|TRBV29-1|.|TRBD2
TGCAGCGTCCGAGCGGGGGGACCTTACACCGGGGAGCTGTTTTTT
CSVRAGGPYTGELFF
>TRBJ1-4|TRBV10-2|few|TRBD1
TGCGCCAGCAGTGGGTACTCCGGACAGGTTGCAACTAATGAAAAACTGTTTTTT
CASSGYSGQVATNEKLFF
>TRBJ2-4|TRBV2|.|.
TGTGCCAGCACCTCTATTCCAGGGATGTACTTC
CASTSIPGMYF
>TRBJ2-5|TRBV4-1|few|.
TGCGCCAGCAGCCGCGGACAGTCAGGAGCTCAAGAGACCCAGTACTTC
CASSRGQSGAQETQYF
>TRBJ2-7|TRBV7-9|.|TRBD1
TGTGCCAGCAGAGGGACAGGCCTCTACGAGCAGTACTTC
CASRGTGLYEQYF
>TRBJ1-2|TRBV28|.|.
TGTGCCACCCGGGACGGGGGGTCCTCGGACTATGGCTACACCTTC
CATRDGGSSDYGYTF
>TRBJ1-4|TRBV9|.|.
TGTGCCAGCAGCCCCAACAGTAATGAAAAACTGTTTTTT
CASSPNSNEKLFF
>TRBJ1-1|TRBV9|.|.
TGTGCCAGCAGCGTATCGTCAGGGGACACTGAAGCTTTCTTT
CASSVSSGDTEAFF
>TRBJ1-4|TRBV7-2|.|TRBD1
TGTGCCAGCAGCCCTGGACAGGGGGGACTAAATGAAAAACTGTTTTTT
CASSPGQGGLNEKLFF
>TRBJ1-2|TRBV15|.|.
TGTGCCACCAGCGGCTTTACGACTGATTCAAACTATGGCTACACCTTC
CATSGFTTDSNYGYTF
>TRBJ1-2|TRBV6-2/TRBV6-3|few|.
TGTGCCAGCAGTTACCCAGATAGACTCTATGGCTACACCTTC
CASSYPDRLYGYTF
>TRBJ1-1|TRBV19|.|.
TGTGCCAGTAGTCTCCCTCAGGGCCCTAAGAACACTGAAGCTTTCTTT
CASSLPQGPKNTEAFF
>TRBJ2-2|TRBV11-2|.|.
TGTGCCAGCAGCCCCCTTGGGGCACCGAACACCGGGGAGCTGTTTTTT
CASSPLGAPNTGELFF
>TRBJ2-7|TRBV28|.|TRBD2
TGTGCCAGCAGTCCGAGAGCGGGAGAGGTATACGAGCAGTACTTC
CASSPRAGEVYEQYF
>TRBJ1-2|TRBV15|.|TRBD1
TGTGCCACCAGCAGAGATGGGTTGGGTTTGGACAGGGTAGACTATGGCTACACCTTC
CATSRDGLGLDRVDYGYTF
>TRBJ2-1|TRBV6-6|.|.
TGTGCCAGCAGTTGGCCTTTGAGCGGAGGAGGCGATGAGCAGTTCTTC
CASSWPLSGGGDEQFF
>TRBJ2-7|TRBV27|.|.
TGTGCCAGCAGCCCCCGGGTATTCACCTACGAGCAGTACTTC
CASSPRVFTYEQYF
>TRBJ2-5|TRBV29-1|.|.
TGCAGCGTTGAAGGCGAAGAGACCCAGTACTTC
CSVEGEETQYF
>TRBJ2-1|TRBV5-1|.|TRBD2
TGCGCCAGCAGCGATCCTTACAGGGCTAGCGGGAAGACGGCTTGGAATGAGCAGTTCTTC
CASSDPYRASGKTAWNEQFF
>TRBJ2-7|TRBV28|.|.
TGTGCCAGCACCTCCCATGGAAACAGCTCCTACGAGCAGTACTTC
CASTSHGNSSYEQYF
>TRBJ1-2|TRBV6-2/TRBV6-3|.|.
TGTGCCAGCAGTTCCGCAGGGGATTACTATGGCTACACCTTC
CASSSAGDYYGYTF
>TRBJ1-5|TRBV28|once|TRBD1
TGTGCCAGCAGTCCGGACAGGGGGATTCAGCCCCAGCATTTT
CASSPDRGIQPQHF
>TRBJ1-2|TRBV28|.|.
TGTGCCAGCAGTTTTGCGGATAACTATGGCTACACCTTC
CASSFADNYGYTF
>TRBJ2-3|TRBV24-1|.|TRBD1
TGTGCCACCAGTGATTTAAACAGGGGGAATATAGATACGCAGTATTTT
CATSDLNRGNIDTQYF
>TRBJ1-6|TRBV6-5|.|TRBD1
TGTGCCGCCTCATTCGGGGGACAGGGAGGGTCACCCCTCCACTTT
CAASFGGQGGSPLHF
>TRBJ2-2|TRBV30|.|TRBD2
TGTGCCTGGTCGAGCGGGAGGATCACCGGGGAGCTGTTTTTT
CAWSSGRITGELFF
>TRBJ2-7|TRBV11-3|.|.
TGTGCCAGCAGCTTTCAGGGCTCCTACGAGCAGTACTTC
CASSFQGSYEQYF
>TRBJ2-3|TRBV28|.|TRBD2
TGTGCCAGCAGTTGGGTGATAGCGGGAGGCCAAGATACGCAGTATTTT
CASSWVIAGGQDTQYF
>TRBJ1-1|TRBV5-1|.|.
TGCGCCAGCAGCTTGCAGTTGAACACTGAAGCTTTCTTT
CASSLQLNTEAFF
>TRBJ1-5|TRBV6-5|.|.
TGTGCCAGCAGTTCGACAGTAGACCCCTATCAGCCCCAGCATTTT
CASSSTVDPYQPQHF
>TRBJ1-1|TRBV6-4|once|.
TGTGCCAGCAGTCGTAACAGGAACACTGAAGCTTTCTTT
CASSRNRNTEAFF
>TRBJ1-2|TRBV29-1|.|.
TGCAGCGGATTTGGGCCGCCCTATGGCTACACCTTC
CSGFGPPYGYTF
>TRBJ1-2|TRBV29-1|.|.
TGCAGCGCTCCCACGGGGGGCTACACCTTC
CSAPTGGYTF
>TRBJ1-2|TRBV12-3/TRBV12-4|.|.
TGTGCCAGCAGTTTAGGGGAGGTTTATGGCTACACCTTC
CASSLGEVYGYTF
>TRBJ2-3|TRBV10-1|.|TRBD2
TGCGCCAGCATGAGGACTAGCGGGGGGGCCAGCACAGATACGCAGTATTTT
CASMRTSGGASTDTQYF
>TRBJ1-5|TRBV23-1|.|.
TGCGCCAGCAGTCGCGGGTTTAGCAATCAGCCCCAGCATTTT
CASSRGFSNQPQHF
>TRBJ1-2|TRBV28|.|.
TGTGCCAGCAGTTTCATAGGGAGCGTAACGATTACCTATGGCTACACCTTC
CASSFIGSVTITYGYTF
>TRBJ1-5|TRBV24-1|.|TRBD1
TGTGCCACCAGTGTATGGTCTGGACAGGCGAGCAGTCAGCCCCAGCATTTT
CATSVWSGQASSQPQHF
>TRBJ2-3|TRBV4-2|.|TRBD2
TGTGCCAGCAGCCAAAGCACTAGCGGGGGGAGCACAGATACGCAGTATTTT
CASSQSTSGGSTDTQYF
>TRBJ1-1|TRBV30|.|.
TGTGCCTGGAGTGTAGGGGCAGGGCGAGCTTTCTTT
CAWSVGAGRAFF
>TRBJ2-7|TRBV9|once|TRBD2
TGTGCCAGCAGCGTTGGTCAAACGGGAGGACATCCCTACGAGCAGTACTTC
CASSVGQTGGHPYEQYF
>TRBJ1-1|TRBV6-5|.|.
TGTGCCAGCAGTTTAGGGAGTGAAGCTTTCTTT
CASSLGSEAFF
>TRBJ2-3|TRBV10-3|.|.
TGTGCCATCAGTGAGTCGTTGGGGGGATCAGATACGCAGTATTTT
CAISESLGGSDTQYF
>TRBJ2-7|TRBV6-2/TRBV6-3|once|.
TGTGCCAGCAGTTACCCGACATGTCAGGGCACCTACGAGCAGTACTTC
CASSYPTCQGTYEQYF
>TRBJ1-1|TRBV28|once|.
TGTGTCAGCAGGCGGCTGAACACTGAAGCTTTCTTT
CVSRRLNTEAFF
>TRBJ1-2|TRBV7-8|.|TRBD1
TGTGCCAGCAGCTTAGGGGACAGGGAGGACTATGGCTACACCTTC
CASSLGDREDYGYTF
>TRBJ1-5|TRBV27|.|.
TGTGCCAGCAGTTCCCTCAATCAGCCCCAGCATTTT
CASSSLNQPQHF
>TRBJ2-4|TRBV27|few|.
TGTGCCAGCAGTCCTTCGGGACTCAGCAAAAACATTCAGTACTTC
CASSPSGLSKNIQYF
>TRBJ2-1|TRBV5-1|.|.
TGCGCCAGCAGCTTGCCCGGTTCCCATAGCAGCAACTCCTACAATGAGCAGTTCTTC
CASSLPGSHSSNSYNEQFF